This T cell receptor beta chain appears in the sequencing data of a study of response to subunit inactivated influenza vaccine. Regarding the study as a whole: Authors proposed each seasonal influenza vaccination draws in few new T cells.

With respect to this clonotype: The antigen remains unidentified.

Germline CDR1 SGHRS, CDR2 YFSETQ. The ends were cut back, 4 bases at V and 0 bases at J, with 17 bases in the middle. This CDR3 has 17 residues. TCRdb reanalysed the RT-PCR reads using MiXCR and keeps one entry per CDR3 protein. Here the sample spans just under 550,000 distinct CDR3 sequences, 20% to 25% being singletons. The same specimen was also included in a second study, on T cells expressing NK-cell markers. Turning to that study: cDNA encoding TCR beta was synthesized via 5'RACE template switching incorporating UMIs. As a fraction of CD8+ T cells, dominant NKG2C+ clonotypes reached roughly 1.0-8% in roughly 6 donors. The same clonotypes also predominated in the CD3+CD56-NKG2C+ fraction of a few donors.

This chain uses TRBV5-1 with TRBJ1-5; maybe TRBD1 (6 bases). The receptor was derived from a man aged 45 to 65 who received an inactivated influenza vaccine. Sequenced material: CD4+ T cells sorted from PBMCs, taken approximately 13 days after vaccination. The DNA for the CDR3 is TGCGCCAGCAGCACCGGTAGGGGGAAACCTAGCAATCAGCCCCAGCATTTT. It codes for CASSTGRGKPSNQPQHF.